The 26 T cell receptor beta chains reported below all come from one sample, sequenced in a study of beta chain features in type 1 diabetes. Isolated RNA was reverse transcribed in full, so expressed TCRB transcripts were sequenced. The protocol was immunoSEQ multiplex PCR, while the TCRdb copy is restricted to in-frame clones and leaves out a portion. The sample holds hundreds of thousands of clones, 9.5% to 11% seen once. Source material: naive CD4+ T cells from blood. The receptors shown here come from a woman in her thirties in good health.

The gene calls are TRBV11-2 and TRBJ2-4; 7 positions match TRBD2. The CDR3 spans 15 residues. Trimming removed 1 base from V and 8 bases from J; junction bases left unmatched: 8. Germline values: CDR1 SGHAT, CDR2 FQNNGV. The CDR3 reads CASSLGPVGRDIQYF. The CDR3, as DNA: TGTGCCAGCAGCTTAGGGCCGGTAGGGAGGGACATTCAGTACTTC.

In the case of this clone: One end of the junction is discordant with germline, which a read error may explain. The rearrangement joins TRBV7-7 to TRBJ2-1; TRBD2 matches 8 bases. The V gene's germline CDR1 is SSHAT and CDR2 FNYEAQ (reference sequence). The CDR3 covers 16 residues. The CDR3 is CASSPHGAGVYNEQFF. For the CDR3, the DNA is TGTGCTAGCAGCCCCCACGGAGCGGGAGTTTACAATGAGCAGTTCTTC. Full variable domain (rest looked up from reference TRBV7-7 and TRBJ2-1): GAGVSQSPRYKVTKRGQDVTLRCDPISSHATLYWYQQALGQGPEFLTYFNYEAQPDKSGLPSDRFSAERPEGSISTLTIQRTEQRDSAMYRCASSPHGAGVYNEQFFGPGTRLTVL.

The chain uses TRBV29-1 and TRBJ2-5; TRBD1 agrees at 8 bases. The DNA matches TRBJ2-7 better at its end, which makes the J call doubtful. The germline CDR1 and CDR2 sequences are SQVTM and ANQGSEA. There are 13 residues in the CDR3. This chain's CDR3 is CSIRQGYSYEQYF. DNA of the CDR3: TGCAGCATTCGACAGGGGTACTCCTACGAGCAGTACTTC.

This chain links TRBV9 with TRBJ2-5; 8 bases match TRBD2. The assigned J gene may be wrong: the sequence end matches TRBJ2-7 better. Germline CDR1 reads SGDLS; CDR2 reads YYNGEE. This CDR3 comprises 15 residues. CDR3 residues: CASSVGGLDFYEQYF. The CDR3 DNA is TGTGCCAGCAGCGTAGGGGGACTAGACTTCTACGAGCAGTACTTC.

The CDR3 spells CASSGGMAGSSYEQYF. The DNA of the CDR3 is TGTGCCAGCAGCGGGGGGATGGCAGGGAGCTCCTACGAGCAGTACTTC. This chain uses TRBV5-4 with TRBJ2-7; TRBD2 is a possible D gene (6 bases). V lost 4 bases and J lost 0, with 17 bases in between. CDR3 size: 16 residues. Germline V gene data show CDR1 as SGHNT and CDR2 as YYREEE (reference sequence).

This chain links TRBV2 with TRBJ1-5; 8 nucleotides agree with TRBD1. The CDR3 contains 14 residues. After removal of 5 bases from V and 2 bases from J, the junction contained 2 bases not matched to a gene. From germline, CDR1 is SNHLY and CDR2 FYNNEI. The CDR3 region is CASSQDRGNQPQHF. DNA for the CDR3: TGTGCCAGCAGTCAGGACAGGGGCAATCAGCCCCAGCATTTT.

The chain employs TRBV9 and TRBJ2-1, with D hard to call. CDR1 SGDLS and CDR2 YYNGEE come from the germline V gene. Trimming stripped 2 bases from V and 0 bases from J, with 9 bases between. This CDR3 spans 15 amino acids. This chain's CDR3 is CASSVSRLSYNEQFF. The CDR3 nucleotides are TGTGCCAGCAGCGTGAGCCGCCTCTCCTACAATGAGCAGTTCTTC.

CDR3 in DNA: TGTGCCAGTACGAGCGGGTCACGCCGAGATGAGCAGTTCTTC. Protein: CASTSGSRRDEQFF. The rearrangement links TRBV19 to TRBJ2-1; weak D call: TRBD2 (6 bases). The CDR3 is made up of 14 amino acids. From germline, CDR1 is LNHDA and CDR2 SQIVND (reference sequence). V dropped 7 bases and J dropped 8 bases, with 18 bases sitting between them. The variable domain in full, with the rest retrieved from reference TRBV19 and TRBJ2-1, is DGGITQSPKYLFRKEGQNVTLSCEQNLNHDAMYWYRQDPGQGLRLIYYSQIVNDFQKGDIAEGYSVSREKKESFPLTVTSAQKNPTAFYLCASTSGSRRDEQFFGPGTRLTVL.

The chain carries TRBV5-1 and TRBJ2-1, with D hard to call. The V gene's germline CDR1 is SGHRS and CDR2 YFSETQ. The CDR3 length is 13 residues. The V gene lost 4 bases and the J gene lost 2 bases, with 7 bases spanning the gap. CDR3 sequence reads: CASSRSAYNEQFF. CDR3 DNA sequence: TGCGCCAGCAGCCGAAGCGCCTACAATGAGCAGTTCTTC.

In this sample, this clone turned up once. Germline and junction disagree at one end, which may indicate a read error. This chain links TRBV7-7 with TRBJ2-3; D might be TRBD2 (5 bases). CDR3 length equals 14 residues. Germline V gene lookup returns CDR1 SSHAT and CDR2 FNYEAQ (reference sequence). In DNA form, the CDR3 reads TGTGCTAGCAGCGAATGGAGGAGCACAGATACGCAGTATTTT. Translating it yields CASSEWRSTDTQYF. The full variable domain, rest sourced from reference TRBV7-7 and TRBJ2-3, is GAGVSQSPRYKVTKRGQDVTLRCDPISSHATLYWYQQALGQGPEFLTYFNYEAQPDKSGLPSDRFSAERPEGSISTLTIQRTEQRDSAMYRCASSEWRSTDTQYFGPGTRLTVL.

This chain connects TRBV28 to TRBJ2-7, with TRBD1 matching 11 bases. CDR3 length: 15 residues. Germline V lookup: CDR1 MDHEN, CDR2 SYDVKM. V lost 5 bases, J lost 3 bases, and 6 bases stayed unmatched. DNA for the CDR3: TGTGCCAGCAGTACTCAAGGGACAGGGGGCTACGAGCAGTACTTC. The encoded protein is CASSTQGTGGYEQYF.

The rearrangement links TRBV18 to TRBJ2-7; a weak D match, TRBD1 (6 bases). Germline CDR1 and CDR2: KGHSH and LQKENI. The germline V and J ends were trimmed by 3 bases and 0 bases, with 9 bases remaining between them. The CDR3 contains 14 residues. The CDR3 DNA reads as TGTGCCAGCTCACCGGGACACGACTCCTACGAGCAGTACTTC. Translated, it gives CASSPGHDSYEQYF.

V gene TRBV19 combines with J gene TRBJ2-1; the match to TRBD1 covers 8 bases. Germline V gene data show CDR1 as LNHDA and CDR2 as SQIVND (reference sequence). With V trimmed by 1 base and J by 5 bases, 4 bases remained unmatched. This CDR3 has 15 residues. The CDR3 DNA follows: TGTGCCAGTAGTATAGTATCAGGGGGCCACAATGAGCAGTTCTTC. This translates into CASSIVSGGHNEQFF.

The chain uses TRBV4-3 and TRBJ2-5, with TRBD1 identical over 8 bases. Germline assignment: CDR1 LGHNA and CDR2 YSLEER. With V trimmed by 1 base and J by 5 bases, 6 bases remained unmatched. CDR3 length: 15 residues. This CDR3 reads CASSQGQGRRETQYF. DNA of the CDR3: TGCGCCAGCAGCCAAGGACAGGGGCGCCGGGAGACCCAGTACTTC.

Only a few counts were recorded for this clone. The V call is TRBV29-1, the J call TRBJ2-5; TRBD2 agrees at 9 bases. Germline CDR1 reads SQVTM; CDR2 reads ANQGSEA. The CDR3 sequence is 16 residues long. J gave up 1 base and V 3 bases, and 9 bases lay outside the gene matches. The CDR3 region is CSVDGLASGIQETQYF. CDR3 nucleotides: TGCAGCGTTGATGGTTTGGCTAGCGGGATCCAAGAGACCCAGTACTTC.

The chain recombines TRBV27 with TRBJ2-5; D gene uncertain. The J call is in doubt because the DNA end fits TRBJ2-7 better. The CDR3 runs to 12 residues. CDR1 and CDR2 (germline): MNHEY, SMNVEV (reference sequence). For the CDR3, the DNA is TGTGCCAGCAGTTCCTGGTTGGGCGAGCAGTACTTC. This translates into CASSSWLGEQYF.

The rearrangement joins TRBV10-3 to TRBJ1-5; no clear D gene. The V end was cut by 4 bases, the J end by 4 bases, with 5 bases between. The CDR3 loop spans 12 amino acids. Germline V gene lookup returns CDR1 ENHRY and CDR2 SYGVKD. CDR3 nucleotides: TGTGCCATCAGTGCGGTGAATCAGCCCCAGCATTTT. It encodes CAISAVNQPQHF.

This clone came up a few times. The chain employs TRBV9 and TRBJ2-5, with 7 positions matching TRBD2. The junction had 10 bases not matched to a gene; V was cut back by 5 bases and J by 3 bases. Germline V CDR1 and CDR2: SGDLS, YYNGEE. The CDR3 sequence is 15 residues long. The CDR3 DNA is TGTGCCAGCAGTCCGCGTGGGCGGGGGAAAGAGACCCAGTACTTC. Residues: CASSPRGRGKETQYF.

The CDR3 spells CASSLIGLAGVLETQYF. The CDR3 DNA sequence: TGTGCCAGCAGCTTGATTGGGCTAGCGGGAGTCCTAGAGACCCAGTACTTC. The genes are TRBV5-4 and TRBJ2-5; 10 bases line up with TRBD2. Germline CDR1 SGHNT, CDR2 YYREEE (reference sequence). The length of the CDR3 is 17 residues. Trimming removed 1 base from V and 4 bases from J; junction bases left unmatched: 10.

The chain employs TRBV5-4 and TRBJ1-1; TRBD1 matches 8 bases. The J segment lost 4 bases and the V segment lost 0 bases, leaving 11 bases of the junction unmatched. Germline loops: CDR1 SGHNT, CDR2 YYREEE (reference sequence). There are 17 residues in the CDR3. The CDR3 DNA follows: TGTGCCAGCAGCTTGGAGGGGCGGGGCAGGGGGCTCACTGAAGCTTTCTTT. Translation: CASSLEGRGRGLTEAFF.

This clone has just a few counts. The chain links TRBV15 to TRBJ2-2; the D gene is possibly TRBD2 (6 bases). The CDR3 consists of 16 residues. Looked up from germline, CDR1 is LNHNV and CDR2 is YYDKDF (reference sequence). Trimming took 4 bases from V and 6 from J, leaving 18 bases between them. Here the CDR3 reads CATSTWRELDSGELFF. The CDR3 DNA is TGTGCCACCAGCACATGGAGGGAATTAGATTCCGGGGAGCTGTTTTTT.

The CDR3 DNA sequence: TGTGCCAGCAGAGGGGCCAGAGACAATCAGCCCCAGCATTTT. It codes for CASRGARDNQPQHF. The chain has TRBV6-5 and TRBJ1-5, with TRBD1 as a possible D gene (5 bases). This CDR3 is 14 amino acids long. Trimming pared 6 bases from V and 3 bases from J, leaving 12 bases between. CDR1 MNHEY and CDR2 SVGAGI come from the germline V gene.

The chain has TRBV5-1 and TRBJ2-3; tentatively, D is TRBD2 (6 bases). The germline V and J ends were trimmed by 7 bases and 1 base, with 16 bases remaining between them. This CDR3 has 15 residues. Germline V gene lookup returns CDR1 SGHRS and CDR2 YFSETQ. CDR3 residues: CASSSEGPGTDTQYF. The CDR3 nucleotides read TGCGCCAGCTCCTCGGAGGGGCCAGGCACAGATACGCAGTATTTT. Together with reference TRBV5-1 and TRBJ2-3, the CDR3 gives the full variable domain: KAGVTQTPRYLIKTRGQQVTLSCSPISGHRSVSWYQQTPGQGLQFLFEYFSETQRNKGNFPGRFSGRQFSNSRSEMNVSTLELGDSALYLCASSSEGPGTDTQYFGPGTRLTVL.

The J gene is TRBJ2-7, the V gene TRBV4-2; D is perhaps TRBD2 (6 bases). This CDR3 is 15 amino acids long. V lost 0 bases to trimming and J lost 0 bases, with 9 bases between them. The germline CDR1 and CDR2 sequences are LGHNA and YNFKEQ. In nucleotides, the CDR3 is TGTGCCAGCAGCCAAGATAGCGGCCCCTCCTACGAGCAGTACTTC. It is translated as CASSQDSGPSYEQYF.

The table lists this clone with a few counts. CDR3 coding DNA: TGTGCCAGCAGTTTATCACCGTACCTATACGAGCAGTACTTC. Protein sequence: CASSLSPYLYEQYF. V and J are TRBV27 and TRBJ2-7; D unclear. The CDR3 is 14 amino acids. V lost 0 bases and J lost 4, with 10 bases in between. Germline V gives CDR1 MNHEY, CDR2 SMNVEV (reference sequence).

Only a few counts were recorded for this clone. V usage is TRBV21-1 and J usage is TRBJ2-7; the table's D call, TRBD1, was not checked against the DNA. TRBV21-1 is labeled a pseudogene. This CDR3 contains 17 residues. DNA for the CDR3: TGTGCCAGCAGCAAATCGGGACAGGGGGTCCCCTTCTACGAGCAGTACTTC. Translating it yields CASSKSGQGVPFYEQYF.